The rows below give T cell receptor beta chains drawn from one sample of a study of T cells in Graves' hyperthyroidism and ophthalmopathy. TCRdb fed the multiplex PCR reads into MiXCR, producing one record per CDR3 protein. Of about 49,000 distinct CDR3 sequences listed, approximately 50% are singletons. Sequencing was done on a sample of peripheral blood or thyroid tissue (not recorded which). These receptors all stem from a man aged 18 to 30 with Graves' hyperthyroidism. Both conserved end residues are part of each CDR3. The order of the fields is V gene, J gene, clone size, D gene, CDR3 DNA, CDR3 protein. The D gene is left open where the match is weak. The size field is filled for only some rows; it gives once, few, many or a size class.

v_gene: TRBV6-6
j_gene: TRBJ1-5
abundance: .
d_gene: .
CDR3nt: TGTGCCAGCAGTTACGATCTGAGGGACGGAAGTCATGGCAATCAGCCCCAGCATTTT
CDR3aa: CASSYDLRDGSHGNQPQHF

v_gene: TRBV5-6
j_gene: TRBJ2-5
abundance: many
d_gene: .
CDR3nt: TGTGCCAGCAGCTTGGTTTGGGGTGAAGAGACCCAGTACTTC
CDR3aa: CASSLVWGEETQYF

v_gene: TRBV15
j_gene: TRBJ1-2
abundance: .
d_gene: .
CDR3nt: TGTGCCACCAGCAGGGGGGTCAGGGGTGGCTACACCTTC
CDR3aa: CATSRGVRGGYTF

v_gene: TRBV4-1
j_gene: TRBJ1-2
abundance: many
d_gene: .
CDR3nt: TGCGCCAGCAGCCAAGAATCGGCCTATGGCTACACCTTC
CDR3aa: CASSQESAYGYTF

v_gene: TRBV15
j_gene: TRBJ1-1
abundance: many
d_gene: .
CDR3nt: TGTGCCACCAGCAGAGATGGGGTTGAAGCTTTCTTT
CDR3aa: CATSRDGVEAFF

v_gene: TRBV4-1
j_gene: TRBJ1-2
abundance: many
d_gene: .
CDR3nt: TGCGCCAGCAGCTCCTGGTCGAGGCTATGGAACTATGGCTACACCTTC
CDR3aa: CASSSWSRLWNYGYTF

v_gene: TRBV7-2
j_gene: TRBJ2-5
abundance: once
d_gene: TRBD2
CDR3nt: TGTGCCAGCAGCTTACGAGCGGGAGAGGGTGAGACCCAGTACTTC
CDR3aa: CASSLRAGEGETQYF

v_gene: TRBV29-1
j_gene: TRBJ2-7
abundance: .
d_gene: TRBD1
CDR3nt: TGCAGCGTTGACAGGGGGCCCAACGAGCAGTACTTC
CDR3aa: CSVDRGPNEQYF

v_gene: TRBV2
j_gene: TRBJ1-1
abundance: once
d_gene: .
CDR3nt: TGTGCCAGCCATTATGGGCCGATCAAAGCTTTCTTT
CDR3aa: CASHYGPIKAFF

v_gene: TRBV2
j_gene: TRBJ1-2
abundance: many
d_gene: .
CDR3nt: TGTGCCAGCAGTGGGACAGCCACTTACTATGGCTACACCTTC
CDR3aa: CASSGTATYYGYTF

v_gene: TRBV7-2
j_gene: TRBJ2-7
abundance: .
d_gene: TRBD2
CDR3nt: TGTGCCAGCAGCCAAACTAGCGGGGGAACCTACGAGCAGTACTTC
CDR3aa: CASSQTSGGTYEQYF

v_gene: TRBV20-1
j_gene: TRBJ2-5
abundance: once
d_gene: TRBD1
CDR3nt: TGCAGTGCTAACCACCCCGGGACAGGGGATGAGACCCAGTACTTC
CDR3aa: CSANHPGTGDETQYF

v_gene: TRBV7-6
j_gene: TRBJ1-2
abundance: many
d_gene: .
CDR3nt: TGTGCCAGCAGCTTACAGACAGAAGCTAACTATGGCTACACCTTC
CDR3aa: CASSLQTEANYGYTF

v_gene: TRBV5-1
j_gene: TRBJ2-5
abundance: .
d_gene: TRBD1
CDR3nt: TGCGCCAGCAGGACAGGGACGGGAACGGAGACCCAGTACTTC
CDR3aa: CASRTGTGTETQYF

v_gene: TRBV9
j_gene: TRBJ1-3
abundance: .
d_gene: .
CDR3nt: TGTGCCAGCAGCGTACGGGTCGACTACTCTGGAAACACCATATATTTT
CDR3aa: CASSVRVDYSGNTIYF

v_gene: TRBV30
j_gene: TRBJ2-3
abundance: .
d_gene: .
CDR3nt: TGTGCCTGGAGTGAGTTGGGGAGTACGCAGTATTTT
CDR3aa: CAWSELGSTQYF

v_gene: TRBV15
j_gene: TRBJ1-1
abundance: .
d_gene: .
CDR3nt: TGTGCCACCAGCAGTGCTCTTGAGGCGGGGTGGGACACTGAAGCTTTCTTT
CDR3aa: CATSSALEAGWDTEAFF

v_gene: TRBV6-2/TRBV6-3
j_gene: TRBJ2-2
abundance: few
d_gene: TRBD1
CDR3nt: TGTGCCAGCAGCCGCGACAGGGTACCGACCGGGGAGCTGTTTTTT
CDR3aa: CASSRDRVPTGELFF

v_gene: TRBV6-4
j_gene: TRBJ1-4
abundance: .
d_gene: .
CDR3nt: TGTGCCAGCAGTGATCGCGTTTGGGACACTGGTACCGAAAAACTGTTTTTT
CDR3aa: CASSDRVWDTGTEKLFF

v_gene: TRBV11-2
j_gene: TRBJ1-4
abundance: many
d_gene: TRBD1
CDR3nt: TGTGCCAGCAGCCTATCAACGACAGGGATAAGTGAAAAACTGTTTTTT
CDR3aa: CASSLSTTGISEKLFF

v_gene: TRBV19
j_gene: TRBJ2-7
abundance: .
d_gene: TRBD2
CDR3nt: TGTGCCAGTAGTCCCCTAGCGGGGGCCTACGAGCAGTACTTC
CDR3aa: CASSPLAGAYEQYF

v_gene: TRBV19
j_gene: TRBJ1-2
abundance: .
d_gene: TRBD1
CDR3nt: TGTGCCAGTAGTCCCGGGACAGCCTCTCACTATGGCTACACCTTC
CDR3aa: CASSPGTASHYGYTF

v_gene: TRBV10-3
j_gene: TRBJ1-4
abundance: many
d_gene: TRBD1
CDR3nt: TGTGCCACACACGCGGACAGGGGAGCTGAAAAACTGTTTTTT
CDR3aa: CATHADRGAEKLFF

v_gene: TRBV20-1
j_gene: TRBJ1-2
abundance: .
d_gene: TRBD1
CDR3nt: TGCAGTGCATCGGGACAGGGTCTGGGGTATGGCTACACCTTC
CDR3aa: CSASGQGLGYGYTF

v_gene: TRBV20-1
j_gene: TRBJ1-6
abundance: many
d_gene: TRBD1
CDR3nt: TGCAGTGCTTCGGGACAGGAGAATTCACCCCTCCACTTT
CDR3aa: CSASGQENSPLHF

v_gene: TRBV24-1
j_gene: TRBJ1-5
abundance: .
d_gene: .
CDR3nt: TGTGCCACCAGTGATTTAGGGGGTTTTCAGCCCCAGCATTTT
CDR3aa: CATSDLGGFQPQHF

v_gene: TRBV5-1
j_gene: TRBJ2-5
abundance: .
d_gene: TRBD2
CDR3nt: TGCGCCAGCAGCTTGGGTCGTGGACTAGCGGGACAAGAGACCCAGTACTTC
CDR3aa: CASSLGRGLAGQETQYF

v_gene: TRBV11-3
j_gene: TRBJ2-7
abundance: .
d_gene: .
CDR3nt: .
CDR3aa: CASSLGWNTEAFFGQGYEQYF

v_gene: TRBV29-1
j_gene: TRBJ2-7
abundance: many
d_gene: TRBD2
CDR3nt: TGCAGCGTTGGTGGGACTAGCGGGAGTAGTGAGCAGTACTTC
CDR3aa: CSVGGTSGSSEQYF

v_gene: TRBV5-1
j_gene: TRBJ1-2
abundance: .
d_gene: TRBD1
CDR3nt: TGCGCCAGCAGCTTGGACAGGGGGCAACGGGGCTACACCTTC
CDR3aa: CASSLDRGQRGYTF

v_gene: TRBV12-3/TRBV12-4
j_gene: TRBJ2-2
abundance: few
d_gene: .
CDR3nt: TGTGCCAGCAGTTCCAGGGGGGGCGGGGGGTTCCGACCGAACACCGGGGAGCTGTTTTTT
CDR3aa: CASSSRGGGGFRPNTGELFF

v_gene: TRBV28
j_gene: TRBJ1-1
abundance: .
d_gene: TRBD1
CDR3nt: TGTGCCAGCAGTTTAAGCTTGACAGGGGACACTGAAGCTTTCTTT
CDR3aa: CASSLSLTGDTEAFF

v_gene: TRBV20-1
j_gene: TRBJ2-5
abundance: .
d_gene: TRBD2
CDR3nt: TGCAGTGCGGCCATTGCGGGGGGGCAGGAGACCCAGTACTTC
CDR3aa: CSAAIAGGQETQYF

v_gene: TRBV15
j_gene: TRBJ2-7
abundance: .
d_gene: TRBD2
CDR3nt: TGTGCCACCAGCAGGCTAAGAAGGGCGGGAGCCAGAGTCGAGCAGTACTTC
CDR3aa: CATSRLRRAGARVEQYF

v_gene: TRBV7-9
j_gene: TRBJ2-5
abundance: .
d_gene: TRBD1
CDR3nt: TGTGCCAGCAGCCCCGTCGGGACAGGGGCTCGACAAGAGACCCAGTACTTC
CDR3aa: CASSPVGTGARQETQYF

v_gene: TRBV20-1
j_gene: TRBJ2-7
abundance: .
d_gene: .
CDR3nt: TGCAGTGCTAGGGAGACAGCCGTAACCTACGAGCAGTACTTC
CDR3aa: CSARETAVTYEQYF

v_gene: TRBV5-1
j_gene: TRBJ2-7
abundance: .
d_gene: TRBD1
CDR3nt: TGCGCCAGCAGACTATCAGGGGGCCCCTACGAGCAGTACTTC
CDR3aa: CASRLSGGPYEQYF

v_gene: TRBV12-3/TRBV12-4
j_gene: TRBJ1-5
abundance: .
d_gene: .
CDR3nt: TGTGCCAGCAGCCTAGGACAGAACAATCAGCCCCAGCATTTT
CDR3aa: CASSLGQNNQPQHF

v_gene: TRBV2
j_gene: TRBJ1-5
abundance: .
d_gene: TRBD1
CDR3nt: TGTGCCAGTGCCGGGACAGGGGTTAATCAGCCCCAGCATTTT
CDR3aa: CASAGTGVNQPQHF

v_gene: TRBV18
j_gene: TRBJ1-5
abundance: .
d_gene: .
CDR3nt: TGTGCCAGCTCACGAACGGGAGCTTGGGATCAGCCCCAGCATTTT
CDR3aa: CASSRTGAWDQPQHF

v_gene: TRBV2
j_gene: TRBJ2-7
abundance: .
d_gene: .
CDR3nt: TGTGCCAGCAGATCGGACAGCTACGAGCAGTACTTC
CDR3aa: CASRSDSYEQYF

v_gene: TRBV2
j_gene: TRBJ1-6
abundance: .
d_gene: .
CDR3nt: TGTGCCAGCAGTGCCCCCCCTGCAGAATACTATAATTCACCCCTCCACTTT
CDR3aa: CASSAPPAEYYNSPLHF

v_gene: TRBV2
j_gene: TRBJ2-5
abundance: many
d_gene: TRBD2
CDR3nt: TGTGCCAGCAGGCATACCGGACTAGCGGGATTTGGAGAGACCCAGTACTTC
CDR3aa: CASRHTGLAGFGETQYF

v_gene: TRBV2
j_gene: TRBJ1-2
abundance: .
d_gene: .
CDR3nt: TGTGCCAGCAGTGAAGGCGGGGTCTATGGCTACACCTTC
CDR3aa: CASSEGGVYGYTF

v_gene: TRBV9
j_gene: TRBJ2-2
abundance: many
d_gene: TRBD2
CDR3nt: TGTGCCAGCACCAAGGGAGGGGCGTGGGACACCGGGGAGCTGTTTTTT
CDR3aa: CASTKGGAWDTGELFF

v_gene: TRBV7-2
j_gene: TRBJ2-2
abundance: .
d_gene: TRBD1
CDR3nt: TGTGCCAGCAGTTCCGGGACAGGGAACACCGGGGAGCTGTTTTTT
CDR3aa: CASSSGTGNTGELFF

v_gene: TRBV29-1
j_gene: TRBJ1-2
abundance: .
d_gene: .
CDR3nt: TGCAGCGTCAGAGGGGGGGGGGCAGGATATGGCTACACCTTC
CDR3aa: CSVRGGGAGYGYTF

v_gene: TRBV6-2/TRBV6-3
j_gene: TRBJ2-7
abundance: many
d_gene: .
CDR3nt: TGTGCCAGCAGTAACATCTACGAGCAGTACTTC
CDR3aa: CASSNIYEQYF

v_gene: TRBV20-1
j_gene: TRBJ2-5
abundance: many
d_gene: TRBD2
CDR3nt: TGCAGTGCGGGGACTAGCGGGCGGACACAAGAGACCCAGTACTTC
CDR3aa: CSAGTSGRTQETQYF

v_gene: TRBV19
j_gene: TRBJ1-1
abundance: .
d_gene: .
CDR3nt: TGTGCCAGTAGTGAAAGGCTGAGACCTGAAGCTTTCTTT
CDR3aa: CASSERLRPEAFF

v_gene: TRBV30
j_gene: TRBJ1-5
abundance: many
d_gene: .
CDR3nt: TGTGCCTGGAGCCTCGCAGGTAGTCAGCCCCAGCATTTT
CDR3aa: CAWSLAGSQPQHF

v_gene: TRBV10-3
j_gene: TRBJ1-1
abundance: .
d_gene: .
CDR3nt: TGTGCCATCAGTGACAGGGGGAACACTGAAGCTTTCTTT
CDR3aa: CAISDRGNTEAFF

v_gene: TRBV6-5
j_gene: TRBJ2-6
abundance: .
d_gene: TRBD1
CDR3nt: TGTGCCACTCAGGGGGCCACTGGGGCCAACGTCCTGACTTTC
CDR3aa: CATQGATGANVLTF

v_gene: TRBV10-3
j_gene: TRBJ1-1
abundance: .
d_gene: .
CDR3nt: TGTGCCATCAGATCTCAGGGGAACACTGAAGCTTTCTTT
CDR3aa: CAIRSQGNTEAFF